The 29 T cell receptor beta chains below all came from one sample that was sequenced in a study of T cells after yellow fever vaccination. TCRdb reprocessed the 5' RACE reads with MiXCR, giving one entry per CDR3 protein. The repertoire includes 300,000 to 450,000 distinct CDR3 sequences, about 6.2% of them detected once, and around 16% sits in the top ten. The specimen was PBMCs, collected 5 days after the yellow fever booster vaccination. These receptors came from a man aged 25-45 years who received the YFV17D yellow fever vaccine.

This clonotype was picked up many times. V usage is TRBV4-2 and J usage is TRBJ2-1, with D perhaps TRBD2 (5 bases). Between the trimmed V and J ends, which lost 6 bases and 5 bases, there was a span of 17 bases. The CDR3 totals 15 residues. Germline CDR1 reads LGHNA; CDR2 reads YNFKEQ. CDR3 residues: CASRQSRVVNNEQFF. The CDR3 nucleotides read TGTGCCAGCAGACAATCGCGGGTAGTTAACAATGAGCAGTTCTTC.

This clonotype came up many times. Mismatch with germline at one junction end may stem from a read error. This chain uses TRBV7-7 with TRBJ2-1, with 7 nucleotides matching TRBD1. The CDR3 totals 15 residues. CDR1 is SSHAT and CDR2 is FNYEAQ in the germline V gene (reference sequence). This CDR3 is CASSFRTGPHNEQFF. In nucleotides, the CDR3 is TGTGCTAGCAGCTTCCGGACAGGCCCCCACAATGAGCAGTTCTTC.

This chain uses TRBV3-1 with TRBJ1-1, with TRBD1 as a possible D gene (5 bases). The length of the CDR3 is 14 residues. CDR1 and CDR2 from the germline V gene are LGHDT and YNNKEL (reference sequence). Trimming cost V 4 bases and J 5 bases, with 14 bases left between them. CDR3 sequence (DNA): TGTGCCAGCAGCCCCGGGATCAGGGCGACTGAAGCTTTCTTT. Protein product: CASSPGIRATEAFF.

The chain couples TRBV7-9 to TRBJ2-5; D possibly uses TRBD1 or TRBD2 (5 bases each). Trimming removed 2 bases from V and 4 bases from J, with 14 bases in between. The germline gives CDR1 SEHNR, CDR2 FQNEAQ (reference sequence). This CDR3 is 15 amino acids long. The CDR3 here is CASSLFGAAGETQYF. The DNA of the CDR3 is TGTGCCAGCAGCTTATTCGGGGCCGCGGGAGAGACCCAGTACTTC.

This clonotype has just a few counts. The chain joins TRBV11-2 to TRBJ2-2; perhaps D is TRBD1 or TRBD2 (5 bases each). Trimming took off 0 bases at V and 0 bases at J, with 11 bases between the two ends. The CDR3 loop spans 17 amino acids. The germline V gene encodes CDR1 SGHAT and CDR2 FQNNGV. The CDR3 is CASSLEFGAANTGELFF. The CDR3, as DNA: TGTGCCAGCAGCTTAGAATTCGGGGCCGCGAACACCGGGGAGCTGTTTTTT.

This clonotype was seen many times. This rearrangement joins TRBV5-1 to TRBJ2-5, with D unclear. The V end lost 0 bases, the J end lost 1 base, and 13 bases lay between the germline ends. This CDR3 is 16 amino acids long. Germline assignment: CDR1 SGHRS and CDR2 YFSETQ. The CDR3 loop is CASSLVTGYGQETQYF. CDR3 in DNA: TGCGCCAGCAGCTTGGTCACTGGGTACGGCCAAGAGACCCAGTACTTC. Supplemented by reference TRBV5-1 and TRBJ2-5, the full variable domain reads KAGVTQTPRYLIKTRGQQVTLSCSPISGHRSVSWYQQTPGQGLQFLFEYFSETQRNKGNFPGRFSGRQFSNSRSEMNVSTLELGDSALYLCASSLVTGYGQETQYFGPGTRLLVL.

This clonotype was recorded at least ten times. The chain joins TRBV5-1 to TRBJ2-1; tentative D call: TRBD1 (5 bases). Germline loops: CDR1 SGHRS, CDR2 YFSETQ. This CDR3 has 12 residues. Deletions cut 2 bases from V and 7 bases from J, with 7 bases between. The CDR3 DNA is TGCGCCAGCAGCTTCGGACAAAATGAGCAGTTCTTC. Translation gives CASSFGQNEQFF.

V gene TRBV19 combines with J gene TRBJ1-5; D is possibly TRBD1 (5 bases). Trimming removed 6 bases from V and 4 bases from J, with 16 bases in between. CDR1 and CDR2 (germline): LNHDA, SQIVND (reference sequence). This CDR3 is 15 amino acids long. CDR3 coding DNA: TGTGCCAGTAGACCGAGGGGCCACAGGAATCAGCCCCAGCATTTT. Translation: CASRPRGHRNQPQHF.

The chain links TRBV29-1 to TRBJ1-1, with D unresolved. The germline CDR1 and CDR2 sequences are SQVTM and ANQGSEA. Deletions cut 8 bases from V and 1 base from J, with 8 bases between. The CDR3 spans 11 residues. CDR3 protein: CSSAGNTEAFF. The CDR3 DNA reads as TGCAGCTCTGCAGGGAACACTGAAGCTTTCTTT.

This clonotype was recorded many times. This sequence joins TRBV29-1 and TRBJ2-3; 7 bases are shared with TRBD2. Germline-derived CDR1 and CDR2 are SQVTM and ANQGSEA. The V gene end was trimmed by 4 bases and the J gene end by 3 bases; junction bases not matched to a gene: 7. The length of the CDR3 is 14 residues. The CDR3 coding sequence is TGCAGCGTTGGCGGGAGCGGCAGGACAGATACGCAGTATTTT. It specifies CSVGGSGRTDTQYF.

This chain joins TRBV7-6 and TRBJ2-1; a weak D match, TRBD2 (5 bases). V lost 5 bases to trimming and J lost 5 bases, with 10 bases between them. The germline CDR1 and CDR2 sequences are SGHVS and FNYEAQ. The length of the CDR3 is 13 residues. CDR3 sequence (DNA): TGTGCCAGCAGCATCGGGGAAAACAATGAGCAGTTCTTC. The encoded protein is CASSIGENNEQFF.

The DNA of the CDR3 is TGTGCCAGCAGCTTCCCCGAAGATACGCAGTATTTT. The encoded protein is CASSFPEDTQYF. The rearrangement uses TRBV7-2 and TRBJ2-3; the D is unclear. Germline V gene sequence: CDR1 SGHTA, CDR2 FQGNSA. The CDR3 covers 12 residues. Trimming removed 3 bases from V and 5 bases from J, with 6 bases in between.

In its sample, this clonotype was seen many times. The chain couples TRBV6-2 or TRBV6-3 to TRBJ2-7, with a tentative D call TRBD1 (5 bases). V lost 8 bases, J lost 4 bases, and 18 bases lay in between. CDR3 length: 14 amino acids. Germline assignment: CDR1 MNHEY and CDR2 SVGEGT. Here the CDR3 reads CASRRTPSLYEQYF. CDR3 coding DNA: TGTGCCAGCCGCCGGACACCTTCCCTTTACGAGCAGTACTTC.

This clonotype has a handful of counts. The V gene is TRBV6-1, the J gene TRBJ1-6; perhaps TRBD1 as D (5 bases). Germline-derived CDR1 and CDR2 are MNHNS and SASEGT. Trimming took off 6 bases at V and 8 bases at J, with 14 bases between the two ends. The CDR3 is 14 amino acids. In DNA form, the CDR3 reads TGTGCCAGCAGACCCGACAGTGACTATTCACCCCTCCACTTT. This codes for CASRPDSDYSPLHF.

This clonotype has at least ten counts. The chain joins TRBV2 to TRBJ2-7; no clear D gene. Germline lookup yields CDR1 SNHLY and CDR2 FYNNEI. V lost 1 base and J lost 2, with 9 bases in between. This CDR3 is 14 amino acids long. The CDR3 nucleotides are TGTGCCAGCAGTGAAGTTCCCACCCCCTACGAGCAGTACTTC. Protein sequence: CASSEVPTPYEQYF.

This clonotype was seen at least ten times. The rearrangement joins TRBV20-1 to TRBJ2-1; the D gene is possibly TRBD2 (6 bases). Trimming removed 1 base at V and 7 bases at J, with 17 bases between. The CDR3 has 15 amino acids. CDR1 DFQATT and CDR2 SNEGSKA come from the germline V gene (reference sequence). The CDR3 here is CSARVIAARRNEQFF. The CDR3 DNA sequence: TGCAGTGCTAGAGTCATAGCGGCACGCAGGAATGAGCAGTTCTTC.

The J gene is TRBJ2-3, the V gene TRBV27; D unclear. This CDR3 spans 13 amino acids. V was pared by 4 bases and J by 4 bases, with 9 bases between. The germline gives CDR1 MNHEY, CDR2 SMNVEV (reference sequence). The CDR3 region has the DNA TGTGCCAGCAGTTCCTTGAGCGCAGATACGCAGTATTTT. It encodes CASSSLSADTQYF.

This clonotype showed up many times. The gene calls are TRBV20-1 and TRBJ2-7; no clear D. Germline V lookup: CDR1 DFQATT, CDR2 SNEGSKA (reference sequence). CDR3 size: 14 residues. V lost 0 bases to trimming and J lost 2 bases, with 11 bases between them. The CDR3 reads CSAREGRLPYEQYF. In DNA, the CDR3 is TGCAGTGCTAGAGAGGGCCGGCTCCCCTACGAGCAGTACTTC.

This chain joins TRBV5-1 and TRBJ2-1, with 7 bases matching TRBD1. The V and J ends lost 0 bases and 4 bases, in that order; junction bases with no gene match: 4. There are 15 residues in the CDR3. Germline values: CDR1 SGHRS, CDR2 YFSETQ. The CDR3 region is CASSLEGQIYNEQFF. The CDR3 region has the DNA TGCGCCAGCAGCTTGGAGGGACAGATATACAATGAGCAGTTCTTC.

The genes are TRBV6-5 and TRBJ2-2; D unresolved. With 6 bases removed from V and 6 bases from J, the gap between germline ends came to 8 bases. The CDR3 runs to 12 residues. Germline V gives CDR1 MNHEY, CDR2 SVGAGI. The CDR3 loop is CASSIDAGELFF. In DNA form, the CDR3 reads TGTGCCAGCAGCATAGATGCCGGGGAGCTGTTTTTT.

This clonotype turned up a few times. V is TRBV4-3 and J is TRBJ2-3, with 7 bases lining up with TRBD2. The ends lost 4 bases at V and 6 bases at J; junction bases unmatched: 7. The CDR3 loop spans 14 amino acids. CDR1 is LGHNA and CDR2 is YSLEER in the germline V gene. In nucleotides, the CDR3 is TGCGCCAGCAGCCGGGAGGGGTCGTTGGATACGCAGTATTTT. Its protein is CASSREGSLDTQYF.

The chain uses TRBV20-1 and TRBJ2-5; 12 bases line up with TRBD1. With V trimmed by 5 bases and J by 4 bases, 2 bases remained unmatched. Germline loops: CDR1 DFQATT, CDR2 SNEGSKA (reference sequence). This CDR3 has 13 residues. CDR3 bases: TGCAGTGCTCGGGACAGGGGGCGAGAGACCCAGTACTTC. It encodes CSARDRGRETQYF.

This clonotype appeared a few times. The chain uses TRBV29-1 and TRBJ1-2; D might be TRBD1 (6 bases). The CDR3 spans 11 residues. Looked up from germline, CDR1 is SQVTM and CDR2 is ANQGSEA. V was cut by 6 bases and J by 8 bases, with 13 bases left in between. Written as DNA, the CDR3 is TGCAGCGTCGCGGAGGGGGGAGGCTACACCTTC. Its protein is CSVAEGGGYTF.

V and J are TRBV19 and TRBJ2-7; 10 positions match TRBD2. Germline V gives CDR1 LNHDA, CDR2 SQIVND (reference sequence). The V and J ends lost 8 bases and 7 bases, in that order; junction bases with no gene match: 8. This CDR3 is 13 amino acids long. The CDR3 DNA reads TGTGCCAGTTCCAGCGGGAGGGCGAGGGAGCAGTACTTC. Translating gives CASSSGRAREQYF.

The chain carries TRBV18 and TRBJ2-2, with TRBD2 matching over 7 bases. After removal of 2 bases from V and 5 bases from J, the junction contained 5 bases not matched to a gene. CDR1 and CDR2 (germline): KGHSH, LQKENI. The CDR3 extends over 15 amino acids. The CDR3 coding sequence is TGTGCCAGCTCACCAGCTAGCGGAATTACCGGGGAGCTGTTTTTT. Translating it yields CASSPASGITGELFF.

This clonotype was seen a handful of times. The J gene is TRBJ2-1, the V gene TRBV6-2 or TRBV6-3; no clear D gene. The CDR3 loop spans 13 amino acids. Germline loops: CDR1 MNHEY, CDR2 SVGEGT. Deletions cut 5 bases from V and 1 base from J, with 6 bases between. The DNA of the CDR3 is TGTGCCAGCAGTAAAAAATCCTACAATGAGCAGTTCTTC. It translates to CASSKKSYNEQFF.

This chain links TRBV27 with TRBJ2-3, with TRBD2 matching 10 bases. The ends lost 5 bases at V and 6 bases at J; junction bases unmatched: 20. The germline gives CDR1 MNHEY, CDR2 SMNVEV (reference sequence). The CDR3 loop spans 19 amino acids. The CDR3 nucleotides read TGTGCCAGCAGTCCCCCTAAGAGAACCGGGACTAGCGTCCCCGATACGCAGTATTTT. This sequence encodes CASSPPKRTGTSVPDTQYF.

This clonotype appeared a few times. The chain combines TRBV28 with TRBJ2-7, with D possibly matching TRBD2 (6 bases). Germline V gives CDR1 MDHEN, CDR2 SYDVKM. The CDR3 spans 14 residues. V lost 7 bases to trimming and J lost 6 bases, with 19 bases between them. The CDR3 DNA is TGTGCCAGCACATCGGTCCCCATCGGGAGCGAGCAGTACTTC. Translated: CASTSVPIGSEQYF.

The V call is TRBV7-6, the J call TRBJ2-3; D is unresolved. The V gene lost 2 bases and the J gene lost 6 bases, with 6 bases spanning the gap. CDR3 length: 12 residues. Germline V lookup: CDR1 SGHVS, CDR2 FNYEAQ. CDR3 sequence reads: CASSLSRDTQYF. CDR3 DNA: TGTGCCAGCAGCTTATCCAGGGATACGCAGTATTTT.